The 9 T cell receptor beta chains below all came from one sample that was sequenced in a study of cytomegalovirus exposure and HLA in healthy donors. PCR used 60 Vbeta primers and 13 Jbeta primers. The repertoire was sequenced with immunoSEQ multiplex PCR; TCRdb's copy has only in-frame clones and lacks some. The profile covers 150,000 to 180,000 clones, with 65% to 80% appearing a single time and about 2.7% taken by the ten largest. Sequenced input: PBMCs. The source of these receptors is a man aged 18 to 30 in good health and CMV-seronegative.

This clone turned up a few times. The rearrangement uses TRBV6-5 and TRBJ2-1, with D tentatively TRBD2 (5 bases). The V end lost 4 bases, the J end lost 12 bases, and 13 bases lay between the germline ends. The CDR3 has 12 residues. The germline V gene encodes CDR1 MNHEY and CDR2 SVGAGI. The chain's CDR3 is CASSSTGMRQFF. The CDR3 DNA reads TGTGCCAGCAGTTCGACGGGGATGAGGCAGTTCTTC.

V is TRBV27 and J is TRBJ2-1; 8 nucleotides match TRBD1. After removal of 5 bases from V and 6 bases from J, the junction contained 15 bases not matched to a gene. In germline, CDR1 is MNHEY, CDR2 SMNVEV (reference sequence). The CDR3 extends over 17 amino acids. In DNA, the CDR3 is TGTGCCAGCAGTAGGACAGGGCTGGATGGTCCGTCCAATGAGCAGTTCTTC. It yields the protein CASSRTGLDGPSNEQFF.

This chain's CDR3 is CASSLQRTGQPTDTQYF. Written as DNA, the CDR3 is TGTGCCAGCTCACTACAACGGACTGGTCAACCCACAGATACGCAGTATTTT. V usage is TRBV18 and J usage is TRBJ2-3; TRBD2 might be the D (5 bases). The CDR3 spans 17 residues. V lost 4 bases, J lost 2 bases, and 19 bases lay in between. Looked up from germline, CDR1 is KGHSH and CDR2 is LQKENI. The full variable domain, rest sourced from reference TRBV18 and TRBJ2-3, is NAGVMQNPRHLVRRRGQEARLRCSPMKGHSHVYWYRQLPEEGLKFMVYLQKENIIDESGMPKERFSAEFPKEGPSILRIQQVVRGDSAAYFCASSLQRTGQPTDTQYFGPGTRLTVL.

This chain joins TRBV5-1 and TRBJ2-2; 8 bases map to TRBD2. J gave up 6 bases and V 2 bases, and 21 bases lay outside the gene matches. Germline assignment: CDR1 SGHRS and CDR2 YFSETQ. CDR3 size: 20 residues. The CDR3 is CASSFLLKGLAPNPPGELFF. The CDR3 DNA follows: TGCGCCAGCAGCTTCCTCCTGAAAGGACTAGCTCCCAACCCGCCCGGGGAGCTGTTTTTT.

The chain has TRBV27 and TRBJ1-5; weak D call: TRBD1 (6 bases). This CDR3 is 14 amino acids long. Germline loops: CDR1 MNHEY, CDR2 SMNVEV (reference sequence). V gave up 6 bases and J gave up 3 bases, with 12 bases separating them. In DNA, the CDR3 is TGTGCCAGCAGCTCCACAGGGTCCAATCAGCCCCAGCATTTT. As protein: CASSSTGSNQPQHF.

The rearrangement joins TRBV9 to TRBJ2-1; 10 bases fit TRBD2. CDR3 length: 16 amino acids. Germline CDR1 SGDLS, CDR2 YYNGEE. V trimming: 0 bases; J trimming: 5 bases; junction bases outside the gene matches: 5. CDR3: CASSVGSGGTNNEQFF. CDR3 bases: TGTGCCAGCAGCGTAGGTAGCGGGGGGACTAACAATGAGCAGTTCTTC.

The chain is built from TRBV30 and TRBJ1-3; D call uncertain. CDR1 and CDR2 from the germline V gene are GTSNPN and SVGIG (reference sequence). The germline V and J ends were trimmed by 2 bases and 1 base, with 6 bases remaining between them. The CDR3 runs 13 residues. CDR3 bases: TGTGCCTGGAGTCTACAGTCTGGAAACACCATATATTTT. This translates into CAWSLQSGNTIYF.

The CDR3 spells CASRRQGLSPTGELFF. In nucleotides, the CDR3 is TGTGCCAGTAGGAGACAGGGGCTCTCTCCCACCGGGGAGCTGTTTTTT. J is TRBJ2-2 and V is TRBV19; 8 positions match TRBD1. The CDR3 consists of 16 residues. Germline values: CDR1 LNHDA, CDR2 SQIVND (reference sequence). The junction had 10 bases not matched to a gene; V was cut back by 6 bases and J by 4 bases.

The chain is built from TRBV6-5 and TRBJ2-1; tentatively, D is TRBD1 (6 bases). Deletions cut 6 bases from V and 6 bases from J, with 15 bases between. The CDR3 has 14 residues. Germline CDR1 reads MNHEY; CDR2 reads SVGAGI. CDR3 region: CASSRDRLGNEQFF. Here the CDR3 DNA reads TGTGCCAGCAGCCGTGACAGGCTAGGCAATGAGCAGTTCTTC.